The clone carrying this T cell receptor (beta chain) was seen a handful of times. Its antigen remains unidentified. The data stem from a study of CD8 T cells in ankylosing spondylitis. Study-wide findings and caveats: Both synovial fluid and blood in reactive arthritis had previously been reported to carry some motif variants. Disease-associated clonotypes exhibited CD8+ identity and were relatively infrequent in peripheral blood. About 8 highly homologous variants made up a TCR beta motif that seemed to typify ankylosing spondylitis blood.

MiXCR was run by TCRdb on the 5' RACE reads, yielding one entry per CDR3 protein. The sample consists of around 890,000 distinct CDR3 sequences, 12% of them appearing once. V lost 1 base and J lost 4; bases outside the gene matches: 10. The germline V gene encodes CDR1 SGHAT and CDR2 FQNNGV. The CDR3 spans 17 residues. Material for sequencing was blood, either unsorted or a sorted T cell fraction (not recorded which). The receptor was isolated from a male donor with ankylosing spondylitis. The chain employs TRBV11-2 and TRBJ2-1, with TRBD2 matching 7 bases. CDR3 nucleotides: TGTGCCAGCAGCTTAGTGGCTAGCGGCTACCTTTACAATGAGCAGTTCTTC. Its protein product is CASSLVASGYLYNEQFF.